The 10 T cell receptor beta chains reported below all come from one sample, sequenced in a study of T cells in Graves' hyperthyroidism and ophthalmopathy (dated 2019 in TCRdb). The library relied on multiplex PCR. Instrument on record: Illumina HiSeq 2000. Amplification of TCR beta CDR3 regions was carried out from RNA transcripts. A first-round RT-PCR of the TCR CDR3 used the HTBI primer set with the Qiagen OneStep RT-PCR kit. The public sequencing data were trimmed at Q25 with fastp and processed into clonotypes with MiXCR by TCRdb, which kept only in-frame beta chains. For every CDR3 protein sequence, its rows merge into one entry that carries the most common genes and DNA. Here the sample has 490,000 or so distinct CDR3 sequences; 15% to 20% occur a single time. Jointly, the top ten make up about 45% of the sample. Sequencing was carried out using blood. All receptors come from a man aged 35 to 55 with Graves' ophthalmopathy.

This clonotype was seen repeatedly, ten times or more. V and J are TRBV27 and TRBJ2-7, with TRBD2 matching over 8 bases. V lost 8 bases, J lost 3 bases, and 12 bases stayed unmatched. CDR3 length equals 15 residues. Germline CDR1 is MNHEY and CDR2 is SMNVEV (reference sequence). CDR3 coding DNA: TGTGCCAGCGCCCGAAGTCCTAGCGGGTTCTACGAGCAGTACTTC. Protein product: CASARSPSGFYEQYF.

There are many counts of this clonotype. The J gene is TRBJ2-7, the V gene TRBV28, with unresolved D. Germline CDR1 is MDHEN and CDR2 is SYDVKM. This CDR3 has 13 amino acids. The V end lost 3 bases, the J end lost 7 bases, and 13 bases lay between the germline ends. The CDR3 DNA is TGTGCCAGCAGTTTTGCGCGGCTGCAAGAGCAGTACTTC. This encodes CASSFARLQEQYF.

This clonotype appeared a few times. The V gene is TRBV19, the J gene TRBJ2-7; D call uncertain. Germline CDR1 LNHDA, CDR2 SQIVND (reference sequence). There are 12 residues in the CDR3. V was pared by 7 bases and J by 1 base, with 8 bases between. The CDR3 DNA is TGTGCCAGTACCCACGGTTCCTACGAGCAGTACTTC. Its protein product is CASTHGSYEQYF.

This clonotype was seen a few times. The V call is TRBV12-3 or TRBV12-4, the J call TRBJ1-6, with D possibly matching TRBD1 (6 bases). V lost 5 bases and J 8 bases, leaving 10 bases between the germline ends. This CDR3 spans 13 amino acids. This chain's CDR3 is CASSRRQDSPLHF. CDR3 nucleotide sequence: TGTGCCAGCAGTCGCCGACAGGATTCACCCCTCCACTTT.

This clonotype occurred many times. Here the CDR3 DNA reads TGTGCCAGCGGTAGCGGAGGGAACACCGGGGAGCTGTTTTTT. As protein: CASGSGGNTGELFF. This sequence joins TRBV2 and TRBJ2-2; D is possibly TRBD2 (6 bases). Trimming took 8 bases from V and 1 from J, leaving 11 bases between them. The CDR3 covers 14 residues. Germline V CDR1 and CDR2: SNHLY, FYNNEI.

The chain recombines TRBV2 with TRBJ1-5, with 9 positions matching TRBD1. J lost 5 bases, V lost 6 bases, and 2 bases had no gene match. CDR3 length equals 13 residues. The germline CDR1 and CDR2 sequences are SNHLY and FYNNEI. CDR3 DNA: TGTGCCAGCAGAGGGACAGGGTATCAGCCCCAGCATTTT. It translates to CASRGTGYQPQHF.

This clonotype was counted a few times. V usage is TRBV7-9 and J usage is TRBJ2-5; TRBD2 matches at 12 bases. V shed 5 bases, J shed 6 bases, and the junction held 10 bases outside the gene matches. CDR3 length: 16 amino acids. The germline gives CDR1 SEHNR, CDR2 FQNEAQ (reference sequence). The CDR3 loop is CASSPSSGRGVQTQYF. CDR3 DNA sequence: TGTGCCAGCAGCCCATCTAGCGGGAGGGGCGTACAGACCCAGTACTTC.

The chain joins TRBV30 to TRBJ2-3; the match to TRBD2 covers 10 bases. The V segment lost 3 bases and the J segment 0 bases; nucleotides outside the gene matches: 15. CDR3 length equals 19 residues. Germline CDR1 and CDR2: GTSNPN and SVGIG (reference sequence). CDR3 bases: TGTGCCTGGAGGGGTCCGGGACTAGCGATTCGAACTAGCACAGATACGCAGTATTTT. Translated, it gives CAWRGPGLAIRTSTDTQYF.

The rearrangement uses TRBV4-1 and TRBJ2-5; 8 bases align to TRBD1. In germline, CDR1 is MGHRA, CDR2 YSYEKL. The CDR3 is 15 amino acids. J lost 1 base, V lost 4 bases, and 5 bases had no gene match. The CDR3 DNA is TGCGCCAGCAGCCTGGACAGGGCGAGCCAAGAGACCCAGTACTTC. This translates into CASSLDRASQETQYF.

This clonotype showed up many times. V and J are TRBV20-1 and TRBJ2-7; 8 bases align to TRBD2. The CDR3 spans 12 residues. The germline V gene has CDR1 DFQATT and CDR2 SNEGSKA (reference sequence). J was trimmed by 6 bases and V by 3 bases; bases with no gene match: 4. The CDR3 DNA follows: TGCAGTGCTAGCATGAGCGGGAGCGAGCAGTACTTC. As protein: CSASMSGSEQYF.